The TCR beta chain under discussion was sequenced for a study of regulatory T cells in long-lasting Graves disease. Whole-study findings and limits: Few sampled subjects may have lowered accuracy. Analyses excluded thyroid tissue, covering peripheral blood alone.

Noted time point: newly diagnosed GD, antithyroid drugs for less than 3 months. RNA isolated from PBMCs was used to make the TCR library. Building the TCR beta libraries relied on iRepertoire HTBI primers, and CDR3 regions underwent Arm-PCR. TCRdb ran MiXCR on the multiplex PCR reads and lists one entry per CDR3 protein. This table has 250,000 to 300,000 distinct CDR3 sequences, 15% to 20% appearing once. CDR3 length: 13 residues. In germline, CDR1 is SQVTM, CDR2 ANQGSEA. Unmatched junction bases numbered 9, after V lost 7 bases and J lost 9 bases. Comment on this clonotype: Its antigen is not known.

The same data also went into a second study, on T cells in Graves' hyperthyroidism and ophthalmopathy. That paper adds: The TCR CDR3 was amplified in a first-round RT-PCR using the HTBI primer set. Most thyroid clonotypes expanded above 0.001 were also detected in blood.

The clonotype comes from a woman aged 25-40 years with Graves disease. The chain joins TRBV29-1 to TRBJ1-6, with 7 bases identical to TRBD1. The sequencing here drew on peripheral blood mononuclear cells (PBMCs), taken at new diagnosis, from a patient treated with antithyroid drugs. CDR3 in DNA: TGCAGCGCCCAGACAGGGCTTGGTTCACCCCTCCACTTT. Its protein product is CSAQTGLGSPLHF.